The rows below give T cell receptor beta chains drawn from one sample of a study of control samples from healthy donors and cancer patients. Generated by immunoSEQ multiplex PCR, the TCRdb table keeps only in-frame clones and is missing some. The data show fewer than 200,000 clones, about 93% seen once. Sequencing was performed on blood. Receptors were obtained from a woman aged 55-75 years in good health. Each CDR3 is given with its conserved first and last residue. The order of the fields is clone size, J gene, D gene, V gene, CDR3 DNA, CDR3 protein. A D gene is named only where the DNA matches it firmly. Clone size, where shown, is once, few, many, or a class for clones that have expanded.

abundance: -; j_gene: TRBJ1-4; d_gene: TRBD1; v_gene: TRBV19; CDR3nt: TGTGCCAGTAGTGGAAACCGGGACAGGGGGCGCGACCCTGAAAAACTGTTTTTT; CDR3aa: CASSGNRDRGRDPEKLFF
abundance: -; j_gene: TRBJ1-4; d_gene: TRBD1; v_gene: TRBV27; CDR3nt: TGTGCCAGCAGTTCCTTTGGACAGGGCGGTGCAGAAAAACTGTTTTTT; CDR3aa: CASSSFGQGGAEKLFF
abundance: once; j_gene: TRBJ1-2; d_gene: -; v_gene: TRBV7-2; CDR3nt: TGTGCCAGCAGCTTAGCAGGGGCCAACAAGTATGGCTACACCTTC; CDR3aa: CASSLAGANKYGYTF
abundance: -; j_gene: TRBJ1-3; d_gene: -; v_gene: TRBV6-2/TRBV6-3; CDR3nt: TGTGCCAGCTGTTCTACAGTACTCTCTGGAAACACCATATATTTT; CDR3aa: CASCSTVLSGNTIYF
abundance: -; j_gene: TRBJ1-6; d_gene: TRBD1; v_gene: TRBV30; CDR3nt: TGTGCCTGGGGGACAGCACTATCCTCACCCCTCCACTTT; CDR3aa: CAWGTALSSPLHF
abundance: -; j_gene: TRBJ2-3; d_gene: TRBD2; v_gene: TRBV5-4; CDR3nt: TGTGCCACTAAGACTAGCACGAGCACAGATACGCAGTATTTT; CDR3aa: CATKTSTSTDTQYF
abundance: -; j_gene: TRBJ1-2; d_gene: TRBD1; v_gene: TRBV5-4; CDR3nt: TGTGCCAGCAGCTGGGGGACAGGGCCAAACTATGGCTACACCTTC; CDR3aa: CASSWGTGPNYGYTF
abundance: -; j_gene: TRBJ2-7; d_gene: TRBD1; v_gene: TRBV7-7; CDR3nt: TGTGCTAGCAGCCCAGGGACAGGGGACCCCTACGAGCAGTACTTC; CDR3aa: CASSPGTGDPYEQYF
abundance: -; j_gene: TRBJ1-1; d_gene: TRBD1; v_gene: TRBV15; CDR3nt: TGTGCCACCAGCATTATAACGACAGGGGCCCAAGCTTTCTTT; CDR3aa: CATSIITTGAQAFF
abundance: -; j_gene: TRBJ1-2; d_gene: TRBD1; v_gene: TRBV5-4; CDR3nt: TGTGCCAGCAGACGGACAGGGGGCGGTGGCTACACCTTC; CDR3aa: CASRRTGGGGYTF
abundance: -; j_gene: TRBJ2-7; d_gene: -; v_gene: TRBV6-5; CDR3nt: TGTGCCAGCAGTTTTCACTCCTACGAGCAGTACTTC; CDR3aa: CASSFHSYEQYF
abundance: -; j_gene: TRBJ2-4; d_gene: -; v_gene: TRBV24-1; CDR3nt: TGTGCCACCAGTGACATAACCGGGTCATCGGCCAAAAACATTCAGTACTTC; CDR3aa: CATSDITGSSAKNIQYF
abundance: -; j_gene: TRBJ1-6; d_gene: TRBD1; v_gene: TRBV11-1; CDR3nt: TGTGCCAGCAGCCAGGGACAGAACTATAATTCACCCCTCCACTTT; CDR3aa: CASSQGQNYNSPLHF
abundance: -; j_gene: TRBJ2-5; d_gene: TRBD2; v_gene: TRBV11-2; CDR3nt: TGTGCAGCCCGGCTAGCGGGGGCGCCCGAAGGGACCCAGTACTTC; CDR3aa: CAARLAGAPEGTQYF
abundance: -; j_gene: TRBJ2-1; d_gene: TRBD2; v_gene: TRBV4-1; CDR3nt: TGCGCCAGCAGCCAAGCTTCCCTAGCGGGATCTTATTATGAGCAGTTCTTC; CDR3aa: CASSQASLAGSYYEQFF
abundance: many; j_gene: TRBJ2-1; d_gene: -; v_gene: TRBV19; CDR3nt: TGTGCCAGTAGTATTGGGGGGGCAATCTACAATGAGCAGTTCTTC; CDR3aa: CASSIGGAIYNEQFF
abundance: -; j_gene: TRBJ2-1; d_gene: -; v_gene: TRBV9; CDR3nt: TGTGCCAGCAGTTTACGGGACTCTTACAATGAGCAGTTCTTC; CDR3aa: CASSLRDSYNEQFF
abundance: -; j_gene: TRBJ1-4; d_gene: -; v_gene: TRBV6-6; CDR3nt: TGTGCCAGCAGTCTAAGACCCGGGTCGGCAACTAATGAAAAACTGTTTTTT; CDR3aa: CASSLRPGSATNEKLFF
abundance: -; j_gene: TRBJ2-2; d_gene: -; v_gene: TRBV6-5; CDR3nt: TGTGCCAGCAGTCAGACAGCGAACACCGGGGAGCTGTTTTTT; CDR3aa: CASSQTANTGELFF
abundance: -; j_gene: TRBJ2-3; d_gene: -; v_gene: TRBV7-9; CDR3nt: TGTGCCAGCAGCTTAGCCCGGGACACAGATACGCAGTATTTT; CDR3aa: CASSLARDTDTQYF
abundance: -; j_gene: TRBJ1-2; d_gene: -; v_gene: TRBV19; CDR3nt: TGTGCCAGTAGTAGCCCGGGCACCCGCTATGGCTACACCTTC; CDR3aa: CASSSPGTRYGYTF
abundance: -; j_gene: TRBJ1-5; d_gene: TRBD1; v_gene: TRBV4-3; CDR3nt: TGCGCCAGCAGCCCCGGGACAGGGGGTCAGCCCCAGCATTTT; CDR3aa: CASSPGTGGQPQHF
abundance: -; j_gene: TRBJ2-5; d_gene: TRBD1; v_gene: TRBV3-1/TRBV3-2; CDR3nt: TGTGCCAGCAGCCCCCTTGGACAGGGGGCCTTCCAAGAGACCCAGTACTTC; CDR3aa: CASSPLGQGAFQETQYF
abundance: -; j_gene: TRBJ2-3; d_gene: -; v_gene: TRBV19; CDR3nt: TGTGCCAGTAGTACCACAGAGGGAATCGGCACAGATACGCAGTATTTT; CDR3aa: CASSTTEGIGTDTQYF
abundance: -; j_gene: TRBJ2-1; d_gene: -; v_gene: TRBV20-1; CDR3nt: TGCAGTGCTTCCCGGTATGAGCAGTTCTTC; CDR3aa: CSASRYEQFF
abundance: -; j_gene: TRBJ1-2; d_gene: -; v_gene: TRBV10-3; CDR3nt: TGTGCCATCAGTGAGTCTGCAGGGTTCGACTATGGCTACACCTTC; CDR3aa: CAISESAGFDYGYTF
abundance: -; j_gene: TRBJ2-2; d_gene: TRBD1; v_gene: TRBV10-3; CDR3nt: TGTGCCATCAGTGCTACAGGGGTAGGCACCGGGGAGCTGTTTTTT; CDR3aa: CAISATGVGTGELFF
abundance: -; j_gene: TRBJ1-5; d_gene: TRBD1; v_gene: TRBV18; CDR3nt: TGTGCCAGCTCACTAAACAGGGGTGATCAGCCCCAGCATTTT; CDR3aa: CASSLNRGDQPQHF
abundance: -; j_gene: TRBJ2-5; d_gene: -; v_gene: TRBV10-2; CDR3nt: TGCGCCAGCAGTTCGGTCGATCAAGAGACCCAGTACTTC; CDR3aa: CASSSVDQETQYF
abundance: once; j_gene: TRBJ2-7; d_gene: -; v_gene: TRBV7-2; CDR3nt: TGTGCCAGCAGCCCCGTGAGGGTTCACTACGAGCAGTACTTC; CDR3aa: CASSPVRVHYEQYF
abundance: -; j_gene: TRBJ1-2; d_gene: -; v_gene: TRBV18; CDR3nt: TGTGCCAGCTCACCACAACATGAGGCACGCGGCTACACCTTC; CDR3aa: CASSPQHEARGYTF
abundance: -; j_gene: TRBJ2-3; d_gene: -; v_gene: TRBV4-1; CDR3nt: TGCGCCAGCAGCCAAAGGAGCACAGATACGCAGTATTTT; CDR3aa: CASSQRSTDTQYF
abundance: -; j_gene: TRBJ2-4; d_gene: TRBD1; v_gene: TRBV3-1/TRBV3-2; CDR3nt: TGTGCCAGCAGCCCAACGGGACAGGCCAAAAACATTCAGTACTTC; CDR3aa: CASSPTGQAKNIQYF
abundance: -; j_gene: TRBJ2-1; d_gene: -; v_gene: TRBV10-3; CDR3nt: TGTGCCATCAGGAACAGGGCCGATGAGCAGTTCTTC; CDR3aa: CAIRNRADEQFF
abundance: -; j_gene: TRBJ1-3; d_gene: TRBD1; v_gene: TRBV6-5; CDR3nt: TGTGCCAGCAGGCAGGGGGGCTCTGGAAACACCATATATTTT; CDR3aa: CASRQGGSGNTIYF
abundance: -; j_gene: TRBJ2-5; d_gene: -; v_gene: TRBV3-1/TRBV3-2; CDR3nt: TGTGCCAGCAGCTACCGGGAGAGTCAGACCCAGTACTTC; CDR3aa: CASSYRESQTQYF
abundance: -; j_gene: TRBJ1-2; d_gene: -; v_gene: TRBV15; CDR3nt: TGTGCCACCAGCCGCCCCCGGACACAAGTTACCTATGGCTACACCTTC; CDR3aa: CATSRPRTQVTYGYTF
abundance: few; j_gene: TRBJ1-2; d_gene: TRBD1; v_gene: TRBV4-1; CDR3nt: TGCGCCAGCAGATCCGGGACAGGGATCCGCTATGGCTACACCTTC; CDR3aa: CASRSGTGIRYGYTF
abundance: -; j_gene: TRBJ1-6; d_gene: -; v_gene: TRBV27; CDR3nt: TGTGCCAGCAGGCCGGCTTGGGCAGAGAGTAATTCACCCCTCCACTTT; CDR3aa: CASRPAWAESNSPLHF
abundance: few; j_gene: TRBJ1-4; d_gene: -; v_gene: TRBV10-1; CDR3nt: TGCGCCAGCACCGCAAATGGGGCAGGAGATAAGGCAACTAATGAAAAACTGTTTTTT; CDR3aa: CASTANGAGDKATNEKLFF
abundance: -; j_gene: TRBJ2-1; d_gene: TRBD1; v_gene: TRBV27; CDR3nt: TGTGCCAGCAGTTCCTACAGGGGGGTTTCCTACAATGAGCAGTTCTTC; CDR3aa: CASSSYRGVSYNEQFF
abundance: -; j_gene: TRBJ2-7; d_gene: -; v_gene: TRBV7-2; CDR3nt: TGTGCCAGCAGCTTAGTGTGGGGAAGCTACGAGCAGTACTTC; CDR3aa: CASSLVWGSYEQYF
abundance: -; j_gene: TRBJ1-2; d_gene: -; v_gene: TRBV28; CDR3nt: TGTGCCAGCGGGAGGGGGGGCCTCTATGGCTACACCTTC; CDR3aa: CASGRGGLYGYTF
abundance: -; j_gene: TRBJ1-1; d_gene: -; v_gene: TRBV6-5; CDR3nt: TGTGCCACTACGAACAGGGTAAGATCTGAAGCTTTCTTT; CDR3aa: CATTNRVRSEAFF
abundance: -; j_gene: TRBJ1-2; d_gene: TRBD1; v_gene: TRBV19; CDR3nt: TGTGCCAGTAGTAGAGTACCGGGACAGGGGGACTATGGCTACACCTTC; CDR3aa: CASSRVPGQGDYGYTF
abundance: -; j_gene: TRBJ1-2; d_gene: -; v_gene: TRBV6-5; CDR3nt: TGTGCCAGCAGTTACTCCCTCCGGTCCGACTATGGCTACACCTTC; CDR3aa: CASSYSLRSDYGYTF
abundance: -; j_gene: TRBJ2-7; d_gene: -; v_gene: TRBV5-1; CDR3nt: TGCGCCAGCAGCTTGGCCGACGAGCAGTACTTC; CDR3aa: CASSLADEQYF
abundance: -; j_gene: TRBJ2-3; d_gene: -; v_gene: TRBV6-5; CDR3nt: TGTGCCAGCAGTTACTCAAGAAATCTCGCCACTACGCAGTATTTT; CDR3aa: CASSYSRNLATTQYF
abundance: -; j_gene: TRBJ2-2; d_gene: -; v_gene: TRBV6-2/TRBV6-3; CDR3nt: TGTGCCAGCAGTTACTCGCCCGGTTGGTTAGGGGCTAACACCGGGGAGCTGTTTTTT; CDR3aa: CASSYSPGWLGANTGELFF
abundance: -; j_gene: TRBJ1-5; d_gene: -; v_gene: TRBV25-1; CDR3nt: TGTGCCAGCAGTGAATTGCGGGATGGTCAGCCCCAGCATTTT; CDR3aa: CASSELRDGQPQHF
abundance: -; j_gene: TRBJ1-3; d_gene: -; v_gene: TRBV7-2; CDR3nt: TGTGCCAGCAGCCCTCACGACATCCTCTCTGGAAACACCATATATTTT; CDR3aa: CASSPHDILSGNTIYF
abundance: once; j_gene: TRBJ1-3; d_gene: -; v_gene: TRBV15; CDR3nt: TGTGCCACCAGCAGAGACAGGGCCTTTGGAAACACCATATATTTT; CDR3aa: CATSRDRAFGNTIYF
abundance: -; j_gene: TRBJ2-7; d_gene: -; v_gene: TRBV18; CDR3nt: TGTGCCAGCTCACCAACCGGCAGGGGAAGCTACGAGCAGTACTTC; CDR3aa: CASSPTGRGSYEQYF
abundance: -; j_gene: TRBJ2-7; d_gene: -; v_gene: TRBV4-3; CDR3nt: TGCGCCAGCAGCCGGGACAACCTCAGGGTCTCCGAGCAGTACTTC; CDR3aa: CASSRDNLRVSEQYF
abundance: -; j_gene: TRBJ2-1; d_gene: TRBD2; v_gene: TRBV7-2; CDR3nt: TGTGCCAGCAGCCCACCGGGACTAAACTCCTACAATGAGCAGTTCTTC; CDR3aa: CASSPPGLNSYNEQFF
abundance: once; j_gene: TRBJ2-6; d_gene: -; v_gene: TRBV5-4; CDR3nt: TGTGCCAGCAGCTTGGATCAAGGCTGGGTAGTTCCTGGGGCCAACGTCCTGACTTTC; CDR3aa: CASSLDQGWVVPGANVLTF
abundance: -; j_gene: TRBJ1-2; d_gene: TRBD1; v_gene: TRBV2; CDR3nt: TGTGCCAGTGAGGAGGACAGGGGAGTCTATGGCTACACCTTC; CDR3aa: CASEEDRGVYGYTF
abundance: -; j_gene: TRBJ2-2; d_gene: -; v_gene: TRBV9; CDR3nt: TGTGCCAGCAGCGTAGCCAGTGCCCCCGGGGAGCTGTTTTTT; CDR3aa: CASSVASAPGELFF
abundance: once; j_gene: TRBJ1-5; d_gene: -; v_gene: TRBV7-9; CDR3nt: TGTGCCAGCAGCTTAGAGGGGCGGGGGAGGCAGCCCCAGCATTTT; CDR3aa: CASSLEGRGRQPQHF